Below, 30 T cell receptor beta chains from the same sample are listed, as sequenced in a study of OX40 agonist ivuxolimab in advanced cancers. Assay used: immunoSEQ multiplex PCR; TCRdb lists only in-frame clones, some missing. Here the sample spans 100,000 or so clones, 92% being singletons. The specimen comprised CD4+ or CD8+ T cells sorted from blood, sampled in a trial of the OX40 agonist ivuxolimab. These receptors all come from an adult with an advanced solid tumor such as melanoma, head and neck, liver or kidney cancer.

This rearrangement joins TRBV6-5 to TRBJ1-6; possible D gene TRBD1, 6 bases. The CDR3 consists of 14 residues. Germline assignment: CDR1 MNHEY and CDR2 SVGAGI. Trimming left V 3 bases short and J 8 bases short, with 11 bases between. CDR3 in amino acids: CASSYLGGYSPLHF. As DNA, the CDR3 is TGTGCCAGCAGTTATCTAGGGGGGTATTCACCCCTCCACTTT.

V and J are TRBV5-7 and TRBJ1-1; D possibly corresponds to TRBD1 (5 bases). TRBV5-7 is assigned to the ORF class and has an uncertain function. V dropped 4 bases and J dropped 6 bases, with 13 bases sitting between them. The CDR3 is 13 amino acids. The CDR3 loop is CASSRGLGAEAFF. In nucleotides, the CDR3 is TGTGCCAGCAGCAGGGGTTTGGGCGCTGAAGCTTTCTTT.

About this clone: Other DNA sequences from this sample encode an identical CDR3 as well. The V and J genes are TRBV6-5 and TRBJ2-7, with D unresolved. V was clipped by 8 bases and J by 2 bases, with 4 bases between them. Germline-derived CDR1 and CDR2 are MNHEY and SVGAGI. The CDR3 length is 10 residues. CDR3 DNA: TGTGCCAGCGGGACCTACGAGCAGTACTTC. Translating it yields CASGTYEQYF.

CDR3 amino acids: CASSPQTEAFF. CDR3 coding DNA: TGTGCCAGCAGTCCGCAGACTGAAGCTTTCTTT. The V call is TRBV6-5, the J call TRBJ1-1; D gene uncertain. The V end was cut by 5 bases, the J end by 5 bases, with 6 bases between. CDR1 and CDR2 from the germline V gene are MNHEY and SVGAGI. The CDR3 has 11 amino acids.

This sequence joins TRBV27 and TRBJ2-7, with 7 positions matching TRBD2. Germline CDR1 and CDR2: MNHEY and SMNVEV (reference sequence). There are 15 residues in the CDR3. The junction had 10 bases not matched to a gene; V was cut back by 5 bases and J by 3 bases. The DNA for the CDR3 is TGTGCCAGCAGTAAACGGGGACTAAGCAGCTACGAGCAGTACTTC. Encoded protein: CASSKRGLSSYEQYF.

The chain is built from TRBV6-5 and TRBJ1-2, with 9 bases that match TRBD1. This CDR3 comprises 12 residues. CDR1 and CDR2 from the germline V gene are MNHEY and SVGAGI. The V and J ends lost 8 bases and 6 bases, in that order; junction bases with no gene match: 4. The CDR3 reads CASLTGGHGYTF. CDR3 nucleotide sequence: TGTGCCAGCCTGACAGGGGGTCATGGCTACACCTTC.

J is TRBJ1-1 and V is TRBV30; D gene unclear. CDR1 is GTSNPN, CDR2 SVGIG, per germline (reference sequence). Trimming left V 0 bases short and J 6 bases short, with 11 bases between. CDR3 length equals 13 residues. In DNA form, the CDR3 reads TGTGCCTGGAGTGTAGGAAAGGGTGCTGAAGCTTTCTTT. This gives the protein CAWSVGKGAEAFF.

This clone has more than one count but fewer than ten. The chain has TRBV7-9 and TRBJ2-7; a weak D match, TRBD2 (5 bases). Germline values: CDR1 SEHNR, CDR2 FQNEAQ (reference sequence). The CDR3 runs to 14 residues. V was clipped by 3 bases and J by 7 bases, with 16 bases between them. CDR3 nucleotide sequence: TGTGCCAGCAGCTTGTCCATGGGTCGGGGAGAGCAGTACTTC. Encoded protein: CASSLSMGRGEQYF.

This clone turned up a few times. This sequence joins TRBV28 and TRBJ1-5, with 7 bases matching TRBD1. The trim removed 2 bases at V and 5 bases at J, leaving 3 bases unmatched. CDR1 is MDHEN, CDR2 SYDVKM, per germline. This CDR3 has 14 residues. This chain's CDR3 is CASSLGDSYQPQHF. Written as DNA, the CDR3 is TGTGCCAGCAGTTTAGGGGACAGCTATCAGCCCCAGCATTTT.

In its sample, this clone was seen a few times. J is TRBJ2-7 and V is TRBV11-2; TRBD1 aligns across 9 bases. J lost 2 bases, V lost 1 base, and 3 bases had no gene match. The CDR3 is 15 residues long. Germline values: CDR1 SGHAT, CDR2 FQNNGV. The CDR3 is CASSLGGTGPYEQYF. The CDR3 DNA is TGTGCCAGCAGCTTAGGCGGGACAGGGCCCTACGAGCAGTACTTC.

The gene calls are TRBV6-5 and TRBJ2-3, with a possible D match to TRBD2 (7 bases). Germline-derived CDR1 and CDR2 are MNHEY and SVGAGI. CDR3 length: 15 amino acids. Trimming stripped 6 bases from V and 6 bases from J, with 19 bases between. CDR3 bases: TGTGCCAGCAGCTTTACCGGGGGGCCAGAGGATACGCAGTATTTT. Translation gives CASSFTGGPEDTQYF.

The V gene is TRBV11-2, the J gene TRBJ1-1, with TRBD1 as a possible D gene (5 bases). The CDR3 sequence is 14 residues long. V was pared by 4 bases and J by 1 base, with 10 bases between. Germline lookup yields CDR1 SGHAT and CDR2 FQNNGV. This CDR3 is CASSSETENTEAFF. The CDR3 DNA is TGTGCCAGCAGCTCCGAGACAGAGAACACTGAAGCTTTCTTT.

In this sample, this clone turned up once. V gene TRBV27 combines with J gene TRBJ1-4; no definite D call. The CDR3 spans 15 residues. Trimming shortened V by 3 bases and J by 0 bases, and 8 bases separated the two germline ends. Germline CDR1 is MNHEY and CDR2 is SMNVEV (reference sequence). CDR3: CASSFSLATNEKLFF. The CDR3 nucleotides are TGTGCCAGCAGTTTCTCACTTGCAACTAATGAAAAACTGTTTTTT.

The chain is built from TRBV6-1 and TRBJ2-1, with no clear D. The CDR3 loop spans 12 amino acids. CDR1 MNHNS and CDR2 SASEGT come from the germline V gene. Between the trimmed V and J ends, which lost 2 bases and 8 bases, there was a span of 7 bases. The CDR3 here is CASSELRYEQFF. The DNA of the CDR3 is TGTGCCAGCAGTGAATTGCGCTATGAGCAGTTCTTC.

The rearrangement joins TRBV9 to TRBJ2-3, with a tentative D call TRBD2 (7 bases). V was pared by 0 bases and J by 0 bases, with 11 bases between. CDR1 and CDR2 (germline): SGDLS, YYNGEE. The CDR3 sequence is 16 residues long. The CDR3, as DNA: TGTGCCAGCAGCGTAGTCGCGGGGGCAAGCACAGATACGCAGTATTTT. Translating it yields CASSVVAGASTDTQYF.

The chain uses TRBV9 and TRBJ2-5; D is possibly TRBD1 or TRBD2 (5 bases each). Germline loops: CDR1 SGDLS, CDR2 YYNGEE. V was shortened by 0 bases and J by 4 bases, with 13 bases between the two germline ends. This CDR3 comprises 15 residues. In nucleotides, the CDR3 is TGTGCCAGCAGCGTAGGATTTGGGACGGGAGAGACCCAGTACTTC. It is translated as CASSVGFGTGETQYF. The full variable domain, in which reference TRBV9 and TRBJ2-5 provide the parts outside the CDR3, is DSGVTQTPKHLITATGQRVTLRCSPRSGDLSVYWYQQSLDQGLQFLIQYYNGEERAKGNILERFSAQQFPDLHSELNLSSLELGDSALYFCASSVGFGTGETQYFGPGTRLLVL.

The chain joins TRBV11-2 to TRBJ2-7; D gene uncertain. Between the trimmed V and J ends, which lost 6 bases and 3 bases, there was a span of 9 bases. This CDR3 contains 12 residues. Germline assignment: CDR1 SGHAT and CDR2 FQNNGV. This CDR3 reads CASSSNLYEQYF. The CDR3 region has the DNA TGTGCCAGCAGTTCGAACCTCTACGAGCAGTACTTC. Complete variable domain (other parts from reference TRBV11-2 and TRBJ2-7): EAGVAQSPRYKIIEKRQSVAFWCNPISGHATLYWYQQILGQGPKLLIQFQNNGVVDDSQLPKDRFSAERLKGVDSTLKIQPAKLEDSAVYLCASSSNLYEQYFGPGTRLTVT.

This chain links TRBV7-6 with TRBJ2-7; the D gene is possibly TRBD1 (7 bases). V was clipped by 1 base and J by 5 bases, with 12 bases between them. Germline CDR1 is SGHVS and CDR2 is FNYEAQ. The CDR3 is 14 amino acids. CDR3 in amino acids: CASSLGGGGNEQYF. The CDR3, as DNA: TGTGCCAGCAGCTTAGGCGGAGGGGGCAACGAGCAGTACTTC.

The chain has TRBV6-5 and TRBJ2-1, with TRBD2 matching 10 bases. Germline V lookup: CDR1 MNHEY, CDR2 SVGAGI. V was clipped by 6 bases and J by 2 bases; unmatched bases: 4. This CDR3 spans 15 amino acids. In DNA, the CDR3 is TGTGCCAGCAGCTCTAGCGGGGGACCCTACAATGAGCAGTTCTTC. Protein sequence: CASSSSGGPYNEQFF.

This clone showed up just once. The chain employs TRBV4-1 and TRBJ2-7, with D possibly matching TRBD2 (6 bases). The V end was cut by 3 bases, the J end by 1 base, with 13 bases between. There are 15 residues in the CDR3. Germline CDR1 reads MGHRA; CDR2 reads YSYEKL. This CDR3 is CASSQGSSESYEQYF. Written as DNA, the CDR3 is TGCGCCAGCAGCCAGGGCTCTAGCGAGTCCTACGAGCAGTACTTC.

The chain carries TRBV9 and TRBJ2-2; possibly TRBD2 for D (6 bases). CDR3 length: 14 amino acids. Germline V gives CDR1 SGDLS, CDR2 YYNGEE. Trimming removed 7 bases at V and 2 bases at J, with 12 bases between. The CDR3 protein is CASAPGLNTGELFF. In nucleotides, the CDR3 is TGTGCCAGCGCCCCGGGACTTAACACCGGGGAGCTGTTTTTT.

V is TRBV19 and J is TRBJ2-7; D call uncertain. The germline CDR1 and CDR2 sequences are LNHDA and SQIVND (reference sequence). This CDR3 has 11 amino acids. V was cut by 4 bases and J by 0 bases, with 1 base left in between. The CDR3 sequence is CASSNSYEQYF. The CDR3 DNA reads TGTGCCAGTAGTAACTCCTACGAGCAGTACTTC.

This clone came up once. The chain is built from TRBV30 and TRBJ1-3; 9 bases map to TRBD1. The CDR3 is 18 residues long. The V gene end was trimmed by 5 bases and the J gene end by 3 bases; junction bases not matched to a gene: 17. Looked up from germline, CDR1 is GTSNPN and CDR2 is SVGIG (reference sequence). The CDR3 is CAWCPRDRDPLIGNTIYF. CDR3 in DNA: TGTGCCTGGTGCCCCCGGGACAGGGACCCCCTTATTGGAAACACCATATATTTT.

This rearrangement joins TRBV4-1 to TRBJ2-2; maybe TRBD2 (7 bases). Between the trimmed V and J ends, which lost 1 base and 4 bases, there was a span of 13 bases. The CDR3 extends over 16 amino acids. Looked up from germline, CDR1 is MGHRA and CDR2 is YSYEKL. CDR3 nucleotides: TGCGCCAGCAGCCAAGGTCGGGGGGCCAGCACCGGGGAGCTGTTTTTT. Translated: CASSQGRGASTGELFF.

The chain recombines TRBV6-5 with TRBJ2-7; D ambiguous. V was cut by 0 bases and J by 6 bases, with 12 bases left in between. The CDR3 sequence is 14 residues long. CDR1 and CDR2 from the germline V gene are MNHEY and SVGAGI. The CDR3 DNA follows: TGTGCCAGCAGTTACTCGGTCAACTCTGGCGAGCAGTACTTC. It yields the protein CASSYSVNSGEQYF.

V is TRBV30 and J is TRBJ2-7, with D possibly being TRBD1 or TRBD2 (5 bases each). This CDR3 has 13 amino acids. The V end lost 2 bases, the J end lost 1 base, and 9 bases lay between the germline ends. Germline V lookup: CDR1 GTSNPN, CDR2 SVGIG (reference sequence). The CDR3, as DNA: TGTGCCTGGAGTTTGTGGGGGTCCTACGAGCAGTACTTC. Translating it yields CAWSLWGSYEQYF.

This clone showed up just once. The chain links TRBV30 to TRBJ2-5; 7 bases are a match to TRBD1. The ends lost 1 base at V and 1 base at J; junction bases unmatched: 3. Looked up from germline, CDR1 is GTSNPN and CDR2 is SVGIG (reference sequence). CDR3 length equals 14 residues. CDR3 sequence (DNA): TGTGCCTGGAGTGGGGGACAGTCCCAAGAGACCCAGTACTTC. It yields the protein CAWSGGQSQETQYF.

This clone showed up just once. The chain uses TRBV7-6 and TRBJ2-2; TRBD2 matches 10 bases. The CDR3 length is 15 residues. The V and J ends lost 2 bases and 9 bases, in that order; junction bases with no gene match: 6. Germline assignment: CDR1 SGHVS and CDR2 FNYEAQ. The DNA of the CDR3 is TGTGCCAGCAGCTTATCTAGCGGGAGTTTAAGGGAGCTGTTTTTT. Translation: CASSLSSGSLRELFF.

V usage is TRBV21-1 and J usage is TRBJ2-1; TRBD2, the table's D call, was not compared with the DNA. TRBV21-1 is a recognized pseudogene. The CDR3 runs 16 residues. The CDR3 reads CASSNLKLAGGNEQFF. CDR3 DNA sequence: TGTGCCAGCAGCAACTTGAAACTAGCTGGGGGTAATGAGCAGTTCTTC.

V gene TRBV9 combines with J gene TRBJ2-1; TRBD2 might be the D (5 bases). Per the germline V gene, CDR1 is SGDLS and CDR2 is YYNGEE. This CDR3 spans 15 amino acids. The V and J ends lost 4 bases and 2 bases respectively, with 13 bases between them. The CDR3 DNA follows: TGTGCCAGCAGCCCCCAGGCGGAGGCCTACAATGAGCAGTTCTTC. This gives the protein CASSPQAEAYNEQFF.